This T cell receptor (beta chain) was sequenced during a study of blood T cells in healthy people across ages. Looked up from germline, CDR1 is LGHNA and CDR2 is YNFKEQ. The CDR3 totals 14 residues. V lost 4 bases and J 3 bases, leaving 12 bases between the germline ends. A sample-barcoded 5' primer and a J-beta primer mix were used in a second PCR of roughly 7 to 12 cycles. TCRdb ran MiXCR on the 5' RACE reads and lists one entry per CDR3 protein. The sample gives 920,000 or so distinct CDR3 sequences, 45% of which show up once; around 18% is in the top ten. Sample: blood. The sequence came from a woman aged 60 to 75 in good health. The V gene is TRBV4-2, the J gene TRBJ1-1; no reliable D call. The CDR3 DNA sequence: TGTGCCAGCAGCCTCGGCCCTCCGGACACTGAAGCTTTCTTT. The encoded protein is CASSLGPPDTEAFF.